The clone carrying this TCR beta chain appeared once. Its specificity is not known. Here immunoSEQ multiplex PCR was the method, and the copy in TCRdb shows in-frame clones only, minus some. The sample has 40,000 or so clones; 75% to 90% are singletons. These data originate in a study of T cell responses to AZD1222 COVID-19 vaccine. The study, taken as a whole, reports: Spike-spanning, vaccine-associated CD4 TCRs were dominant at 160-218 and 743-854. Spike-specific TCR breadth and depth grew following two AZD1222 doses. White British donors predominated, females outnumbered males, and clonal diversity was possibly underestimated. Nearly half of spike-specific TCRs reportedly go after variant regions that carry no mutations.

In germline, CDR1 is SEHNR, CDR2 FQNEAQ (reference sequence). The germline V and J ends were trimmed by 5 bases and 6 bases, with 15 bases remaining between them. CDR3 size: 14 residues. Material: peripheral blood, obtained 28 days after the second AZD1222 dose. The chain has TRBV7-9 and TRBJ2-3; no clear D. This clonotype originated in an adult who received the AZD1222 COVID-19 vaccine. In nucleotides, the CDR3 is TGTGCCAGCAGCGCTTCCGGGCGCCCGGATACGCAGTATTTT. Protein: CASSASGRPDTQYF. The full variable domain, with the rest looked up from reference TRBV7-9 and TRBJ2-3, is DTGVSQNPRHKITKRGQNVTFRCDPISEHNRLYWYRQTLGQGPEFLTYFQNEAQLEKSRLLSDRFSAERPKGSFSTLEIQRTEQGDSAMYLCASSASGRPDTQYFGPGTRLTVL.